This TCR beta chain came from a study of cytotoxic CD8 clonotypes in ibrutinib-treated CLL. Profiling relied on immunoSEQ multiplex PCR, and the TCRdb table lists in-frame clones only, not all of them. The top ten clones hold over 2% of a sample with 150,000 to 200,000 clones, about four fifths of them seen once. This clone was seen only a few times. The CDR3 is made up of 13 amino acids. Germline V CDR1 and CDR2: SEHNR, FQNEAQ (reference sequence). The V end was cut by 1 base, the J end by 5 bases, with 8 bases between. Sequencing was performed on PBMCs, taken after 12 months of ibrutinib treatment. The rearrangement joins TRBV7-9 to TRBJ1-1; tentatively, D is TRBD1 (5 bases). This sequence was found in a human donor with chronic lymphocytic leukemia. The CDR3: CASSLDGGTEAFF. The CDR3 region has the DNA TGTGCCAGCAGCTTAGATGGGGGAACTGAAGCTTTCTTT.